This T cell receptor (beta chain) comes out of a study of OX40 agonist ivuxolimab in advanced cancers. Whole-study results and caveats: Clonal expansion from baseline to week 6 occurred in both CD4+ and CD8+ T cells.

Trimming cost V 0 bases and J 1 base, with 7 bases left between them. CDR3 length equals 15 residues. The V gene's germline CDR1 is SGHRS and CDR2 YFSETQ. Concerning this clone: Its antigen is still unknown.

Profiled with immunoSEQ multiplex PCR; TCRdb holds only in-frame clones, not every one. The repertoire consists of 25,000 to 35,000 clones, with 79% occurring once and the leading ten covering 15%. Sequences were derived from CD4+ or CD8+ T cells sorted from blood, sampled in a trial of the OX40 agonist ivuxolimab. This receptor was identified in an adult with an advanced solid tumor such as melanoma, head and neck, liver or kidney cancer. This rearrangement joins TRBV5-1 to TRBJ2-2; D is unclear. This CDR3 is CASSLGPVNTGELFF. The CDR3 nucleotides are TGCGCCAGCAGCTTGGGGCCAGTGAACACCGGGGAGCTGTTTTTT.